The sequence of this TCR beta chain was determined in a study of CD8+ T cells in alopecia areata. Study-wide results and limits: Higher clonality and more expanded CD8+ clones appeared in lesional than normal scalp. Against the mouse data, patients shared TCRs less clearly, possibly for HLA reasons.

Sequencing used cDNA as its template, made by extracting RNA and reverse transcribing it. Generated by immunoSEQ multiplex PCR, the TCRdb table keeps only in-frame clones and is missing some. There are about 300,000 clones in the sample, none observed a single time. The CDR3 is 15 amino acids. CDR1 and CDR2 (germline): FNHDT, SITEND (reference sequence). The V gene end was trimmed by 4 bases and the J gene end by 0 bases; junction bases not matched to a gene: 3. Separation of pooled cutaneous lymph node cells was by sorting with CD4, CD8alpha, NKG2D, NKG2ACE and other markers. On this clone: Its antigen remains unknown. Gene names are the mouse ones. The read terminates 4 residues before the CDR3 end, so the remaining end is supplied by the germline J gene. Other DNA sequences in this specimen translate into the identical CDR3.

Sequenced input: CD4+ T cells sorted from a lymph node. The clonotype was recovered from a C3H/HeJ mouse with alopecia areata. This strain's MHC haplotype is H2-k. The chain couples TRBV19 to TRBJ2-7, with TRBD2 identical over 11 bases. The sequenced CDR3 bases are TGTGCCAGCAGTCGACTGGGGGGGAGCTCCTAT. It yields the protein CASSRLGGSSY. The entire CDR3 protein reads CASSRLGGSSYEQYF.